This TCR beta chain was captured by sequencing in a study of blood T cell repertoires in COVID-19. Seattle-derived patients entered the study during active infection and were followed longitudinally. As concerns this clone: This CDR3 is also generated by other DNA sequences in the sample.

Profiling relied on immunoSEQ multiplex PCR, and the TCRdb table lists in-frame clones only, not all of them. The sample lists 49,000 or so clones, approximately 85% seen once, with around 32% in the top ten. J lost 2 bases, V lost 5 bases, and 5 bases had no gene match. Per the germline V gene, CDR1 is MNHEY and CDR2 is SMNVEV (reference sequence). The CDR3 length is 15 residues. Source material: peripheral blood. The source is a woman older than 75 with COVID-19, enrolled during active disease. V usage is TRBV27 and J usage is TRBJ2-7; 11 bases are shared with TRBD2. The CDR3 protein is CASSPRLAGPYEQYF. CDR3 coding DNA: TGTGCCAGCAGTCCCAGACTAGCGGGGCCCTACGAGCAGTACTTC.